This T cell receptor (beta chain) was documented in a study of metastatic and nonmetastatic thyroid tumors. Study-level background: Across peripheral blood and tumor or nodule tissue samples taken from malignant and benign thyroid patients, the repertoires were compared with one another. General study findings and limits: As reported, TCR beta diversity in blood and tumor was significantly higher in malignant thyroid tumors than in benign nodules.

Per the original methods: To classify distant metastasis in papillary thyroid cancer, a model was built from CDR3 differences across clinicopathological groups. MiXCR was used by TCRdb to re-call the PCR reads. For this entry, the V and J calls and clone size follow TCRdb and not the study's own pipeline. The data hold 13,000 to 15,000 clones, with about a quarter observed a single time. There are many counts of this clone. Its antigen is still unknown. Germline is not matched at one junction end, which may reflect a read error. Until they underwent thyroid surgery, no patient had received any treatment. The CDR3 spans 20 residues. Germline CDR1 is MDHEN and CDR2 is SYDVKM.

The specimen was tumor tissue. The chain couples TRBV28 to TRBJ2-3, with 8 bases lining up with TRBD2. The receptor comes from a female donor with papillary thyroid cancer or a benign thyroid nodule (not recorded which). Some clones in this sample may be carry-over from other donors' samples. The CDR3: CASILLPARCREGLTDTQYF. In nucleotides, the CDR3 is TGTGCCAGCATTTTACTGCCAGCACGTTGTCGGGAGGGCCTCACAGATACGCAGTATTTT.